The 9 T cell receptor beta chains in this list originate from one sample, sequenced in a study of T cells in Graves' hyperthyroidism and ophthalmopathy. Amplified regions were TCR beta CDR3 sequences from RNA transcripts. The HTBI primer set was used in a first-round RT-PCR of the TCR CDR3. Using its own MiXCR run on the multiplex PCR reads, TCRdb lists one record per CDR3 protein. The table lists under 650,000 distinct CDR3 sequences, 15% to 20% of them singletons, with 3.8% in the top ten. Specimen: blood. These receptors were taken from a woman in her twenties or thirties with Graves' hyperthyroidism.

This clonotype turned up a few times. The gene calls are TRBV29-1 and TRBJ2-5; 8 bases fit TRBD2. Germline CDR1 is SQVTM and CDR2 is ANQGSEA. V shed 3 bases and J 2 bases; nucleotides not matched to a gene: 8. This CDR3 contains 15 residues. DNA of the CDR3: TGCAGCGTTGAGGCTAGCGGGTTGGGGCAAGAGACCCAGTACTTC. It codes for CSVEASGLGQETQYF.

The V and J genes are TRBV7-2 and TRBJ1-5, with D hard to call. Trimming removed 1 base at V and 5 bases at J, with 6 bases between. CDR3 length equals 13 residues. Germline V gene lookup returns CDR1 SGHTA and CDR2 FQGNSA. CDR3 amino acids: CASSLGTYQPQHF. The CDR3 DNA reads TGTGCCAGCAGCTTAGGCACTTATCAGCCCCAGCATTTT. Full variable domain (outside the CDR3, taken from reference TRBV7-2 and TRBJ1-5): GAGVSQSPSNKVTEKGKDVELRCDPISGHTALYWYRQSLGQGLEFLIYFQGNSAPDKSGLPSDRFSAERTGGSVSTLTIQRTQQEDSAVYLCASSLGTYQPQHFGDGTRLSIL.

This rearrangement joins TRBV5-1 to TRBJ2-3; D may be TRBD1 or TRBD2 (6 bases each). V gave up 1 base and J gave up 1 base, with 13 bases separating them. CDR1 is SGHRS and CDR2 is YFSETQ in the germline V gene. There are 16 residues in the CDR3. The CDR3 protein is CASSLLEGGGTDTQYF. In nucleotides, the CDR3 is TGCGCCAGCAGCTTGCTCGAGGGGGGCGGCACAGATACGCAGTATTTT.

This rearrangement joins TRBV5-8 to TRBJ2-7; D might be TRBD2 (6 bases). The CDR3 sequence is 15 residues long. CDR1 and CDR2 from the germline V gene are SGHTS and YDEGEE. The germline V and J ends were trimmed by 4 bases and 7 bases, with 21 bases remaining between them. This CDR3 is CASSLPGVGAGEQYF. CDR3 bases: TGTGCCAGCAGCCTGCCCGGGGTAGGGGCGGGAGAGCAGTACTTC.

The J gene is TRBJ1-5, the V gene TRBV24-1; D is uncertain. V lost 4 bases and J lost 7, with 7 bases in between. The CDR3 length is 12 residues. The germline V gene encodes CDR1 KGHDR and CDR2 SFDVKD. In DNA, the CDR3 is TGTGCCACCAGTGACGGGGTCCAGCCCCAGCATTTT. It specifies CATSDGVQPQHF.

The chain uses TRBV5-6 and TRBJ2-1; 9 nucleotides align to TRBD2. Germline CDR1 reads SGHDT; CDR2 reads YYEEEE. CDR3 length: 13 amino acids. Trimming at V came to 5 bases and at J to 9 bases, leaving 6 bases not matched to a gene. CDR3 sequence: CASRSSGSPEQFF. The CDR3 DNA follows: TGTGCCAGCAGGAGTAGCGGGAGCCCTGAGCAGTTCTTC.

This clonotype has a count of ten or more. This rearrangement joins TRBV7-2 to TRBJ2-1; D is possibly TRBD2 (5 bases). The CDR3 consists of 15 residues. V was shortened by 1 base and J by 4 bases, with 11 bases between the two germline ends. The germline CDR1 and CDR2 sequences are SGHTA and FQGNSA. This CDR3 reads CASSLGSSRYNEQFF. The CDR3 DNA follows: TGTGCCAGCAGCTTAGGTTCTAGCAGGTACAATGAGCAGTTCTTC.

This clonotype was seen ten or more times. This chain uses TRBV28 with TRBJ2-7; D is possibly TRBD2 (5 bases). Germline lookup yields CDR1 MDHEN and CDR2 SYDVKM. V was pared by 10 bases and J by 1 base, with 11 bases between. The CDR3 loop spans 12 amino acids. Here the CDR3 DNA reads TGTGCCACCCGGACGGGGTCCTACGAGCAGTACTTC. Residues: CATRTGSYEQYF. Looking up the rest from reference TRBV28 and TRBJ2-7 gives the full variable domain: DVKVTQSSRYLVKRTGEKVFLECVQDMDHENMFWYRQDPGLGLRLIYFSYDVKMKEKGDIPEGYSVSREKKERFSLILESASTNQTSMYLCATRTGSYEQYFGPGTRLTVT.

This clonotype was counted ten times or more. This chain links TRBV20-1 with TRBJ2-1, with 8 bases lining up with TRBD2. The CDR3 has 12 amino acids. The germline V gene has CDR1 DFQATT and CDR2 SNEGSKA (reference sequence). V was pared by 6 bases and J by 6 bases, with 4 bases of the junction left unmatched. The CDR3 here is CSAPGTSNEQFF. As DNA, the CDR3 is TGCAGTGCGCCCGGGACTAGCAATGAGCAGTTCTTC.